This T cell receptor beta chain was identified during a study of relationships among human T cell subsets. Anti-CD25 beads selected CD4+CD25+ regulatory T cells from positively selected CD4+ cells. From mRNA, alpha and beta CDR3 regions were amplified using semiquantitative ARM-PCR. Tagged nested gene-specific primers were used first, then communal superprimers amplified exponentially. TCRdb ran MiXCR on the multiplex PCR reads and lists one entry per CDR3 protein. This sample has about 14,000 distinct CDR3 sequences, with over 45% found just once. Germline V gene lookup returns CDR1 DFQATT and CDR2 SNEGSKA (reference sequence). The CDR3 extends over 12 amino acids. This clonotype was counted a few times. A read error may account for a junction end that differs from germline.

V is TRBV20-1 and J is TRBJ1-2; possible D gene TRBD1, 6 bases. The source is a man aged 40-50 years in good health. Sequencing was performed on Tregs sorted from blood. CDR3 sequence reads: CSARGRGPLSNF. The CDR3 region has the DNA TGCAGTGCAAGGGGCAGGGGCCCCCTCTCCAACTTC.